These 10 T cell receptor beta chains came from one sample sequenced in a study of cytomegalovirus exposure and HLA in healthy donors. The primer mix had 60 Vbeta and 13 Jbeta primers. Measured with immunoSEQ multiplex PCR; TCRdb has only the in-frame clones, and not every one. The table shows some 150,000 clones, with 80% occurring only once. The sequenced material came from PBMCs. These receptors were taken from a man aged 18 to 35 in good health and CMV-seropositive.

The chain employs TRBV6-1 and TRBJ1-6; 7 nucleotides match TRBD1. Per the germline V gene, CDR1 is MNHNS and CDR2 is SASEGT. V shed 7 bases, J shed 7 bases, and the junction held 7 bases outside the gene matches. The CDR3 is 14 residues long. The CDR3 region is CASTPPGQNSPLHF. The DNA for the CDR3 is TGTGCCAGCACTCCACCGGGACAGAATTCACCCCTCCACTTT.

This clone was counted a single time. Germline is not matched at one junction end, which may reflect a read error. This chain joins TRBV19 and TRBJ1-5; perhaps TRBD1 as D (6 bases). CDR1 LNHDA and CDR2 SQIVND come from the germline V gene (reference sequence). This CDR3 contains 15 residues. CDR3 DNA: TGTGCCAGTAATATATTAACAGGGAGCAATCAGCCCCAGCATTTT. This sequence encodes CASNILTGSNQPQHF.

The genes are TRBV10-1 and TRBJ2-1; TRBD2 matches 11 bases. Germline V gene lookup returns CDR1 WNHNN and CDR2 SYGVQD (reference sequence). Trimming cost V 8 bases and J 8 bases; bases outside gene matches: 8. This CDR3 is built from 14 residues. The CDR3: CASQLGLAGDEQFF. The DNA of the CDR3 is TGCGCCAGCCAACTAGGACTAGCGGGCGATGAGCAGTTCTTC.

The chain has TRBV10-1 and TRBJ2-2; TRBD1 matches at 10 bases. Germline V CDR1 and CDR2: WNHNN, SYGVQD (reference sequence). The CDR3 contains 15 residues. Unmatched junction bases numbered 3, after V lost 4 bases and J lost 4 bases. CDR3 sequence reads: CASSARTGGTGELFF. CDR3 DNA sequence: TGCGCCAGCAGTGCGAGGACAGGGGGCACCGGGGAGCTGTTTTTT.

The chain uses TRBV10-3 and TRBJ2-1, with TRBD2 matching over 10 bases. The V segment lost 3 bases and the J segment 4 bases; nucleotides outside the gene matches: 9. The CDR3 has 17 residues. The germline CDR1 and CDR2 sequences are ENHRY and SYGVKD. The CDR3 sequence: CAISDLGGTSAYNEQFF. The CDR3 DNA follows: TGTGCCATCAGTGATTTAGGCGGGACTAGCGCGTACAATGAGCAGTTCTTC.

The chain uses TRBV6-6 and TRBJ1-5, with D unresolved. The germline CDR1 and CDR2 sequences are MNHNY and SVGAGI (reference sequence). With 0 bases removed from V and 0 bases from J, the gap between germline ends came to 6 bases. This CDR3 has 15 residues. CDR3 amino acids: CASSYSHNSNQPQHF. The CDR3 DNA reads as TGTGCCAGCAGTTACTCGCACAATAGCAATCAGCCCCAGCATTTT.

The gene calls are TRBV18 and TRBJ2-1; 9 bases map to TRBD2. V lost 1 base to trimming and J lost 13 bases; unmatched junction nucleotides: 8. Per the germline V gene, CDR1 is KGHSH and CDR2 is LQKENI. The CDR3 has 14 residues. The CDR3 is CASSPQDSGSPQFF. Written as DNA, the CDR3 is TGTGCCAGCTCACCACAAGATAGCGGGAGTCCCCAGTTCTTC.

The CDR3 bases are TGTGCCAGCAGCTTAGGGGACAGGGATTGGGGGGGAGACGAGCAGTACTTC. Translating it yields CASSLGDRDWGGDEQYF. This chain joins TRBV7-9 and TRBJ2-7, with 9 bases lining up with TRBD1. The J segment lost 5 bases and the V segment lost 1 base, leaving 12 bases of the junction unmatched. CDR1 and CDR2 from the germline V gene are SEHNR and FQNEAQ (reference sequence). The CDR3 extends over 17 amino acids.

The chain uses TRBV27 and TRBJ2-7; 10 positions match TRBD2. Germline loops: CDR1 MNHEY, CDR2 SMNVEV (reference sequence). V lost 2 bases to trimming and J lost 4 bases; unmatched junction nucleotides: 2. The CDR3 totals 14 residues. CDR3 residues: CASSLSGREYEQYF. The CDR3 coding sequence is TGTGCCAGCAGTTTAAGCGGGAGGGAATACGAGCAGTACTTC.

Remarks on this clone: One end of the junction varies from germline; a read error may be responsible. The rearrangement uses TRBV4-3 and TRBJ2-4; 9 positions match TRBD2. Germline V gives CDR1 LGHNA, CDR2 YSLEER. CDR3 length: 16 residues. CDR3 loop: CASSQDRLAGTNSQYF. CDR3 bases: TGCGCCAGCAGCCAAGATAGGCTAGCGGGGACAAACAGTCAGTACTTC.